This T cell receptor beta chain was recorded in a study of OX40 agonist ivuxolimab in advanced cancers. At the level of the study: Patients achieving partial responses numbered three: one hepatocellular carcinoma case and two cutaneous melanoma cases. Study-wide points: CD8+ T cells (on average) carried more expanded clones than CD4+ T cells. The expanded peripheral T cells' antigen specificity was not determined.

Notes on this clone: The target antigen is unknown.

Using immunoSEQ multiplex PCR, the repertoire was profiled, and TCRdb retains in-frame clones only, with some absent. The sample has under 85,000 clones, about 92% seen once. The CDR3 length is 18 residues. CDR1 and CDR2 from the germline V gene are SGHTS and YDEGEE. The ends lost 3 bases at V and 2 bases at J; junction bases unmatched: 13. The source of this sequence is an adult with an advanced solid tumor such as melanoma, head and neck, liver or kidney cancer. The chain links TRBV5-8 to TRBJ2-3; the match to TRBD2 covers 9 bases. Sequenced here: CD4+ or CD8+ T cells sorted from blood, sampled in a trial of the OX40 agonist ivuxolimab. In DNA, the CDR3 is TGTGCCAGCAGCTCGCGCCCTGTTGGCGGGAGGGACACAGATACGCAGTATTTT. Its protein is CASSSRPVGGRDTDTQYF.